A selection of T cell receptor beta chains follows, all from one sample in a study of blood T cell repertoires in COVID-19. Sequencing used immunoSEQ multiplex PCR; TCRdb keeps in-frame clones, though not all of them. The sample records about 200,000 clones, 75% to 85% being singletons. The sequenced sample consisted of peripheral blood. These receptors were taken from a man aged 45 to 65 with active or convalescent COVID-19. Each CDR3 is given with its conserved first and last residue. Each record gives: clone size, D gene, V gene, J gene, CDR3 DNA, CDR3 protein. The D gene is left open where the match is weak. For some rows the clone size is stated as once, few or many, or as a class when expanded; others skip it.

.	.	TRBV18	TRBJ1-4	TGTGCCAGCTCACGGGCCTCGTTGGCCGCAACTAATGAAAAACTGTTTTTT	CASSRASLAATNEKLFF
.	.	TRBV6-5	TRBJ1-1	TGTGCCAGCAGCCTTGGACATAAGGGGACTGAAGCTTTCTTT	CASSLGHKGTEAFF
.	TRBD2	TRBV10-3	TRBJ2-3	TGTGCCATCAGTGAGTCGGTTGGGACTAGCGGGAGCACAGATACGCAGTATTTT	CAISESVGTSGSTDTQYF
once	.	TRBV19	TRBJ1-1	TGTGCCAGTAAAGACAGAGTGAACACTGAAGCTTTCTTT	CASKDRVNTEAFF
.	TRBD2	TRBV7-2	TRBJ2-3	TGTGCCAGCAGCCAACTAGCGGGAGTCCCAGATACGCAGTATTTT	CASSQLAGVPDTQYF
few	TRBD1	TRBV14	TRBJ1-6	TGTGCCAGCAGCCAGATTACAGGGGGCGCAGGGCCCCTCCACTTT	CASSQITGGAGPLHF
.	.	TRBV19	TRBJ2-7	TGTGCCAGTAGTATTGTCGACAGATCCTACGAGCAGTACTTC	CASSIVDRSYEQYF
.	.	TRBV4-3	TRBJ1-2	TGCGCCAGCAGCCAAGATCATGTTAACTATGGCTACACCTTC	CASSQDHVNYGYTF
.	TRBD2	TRBV18	TRBJ2-3	TGTGCCAGCTCACCAGCGGGGGGCATTGATACGCAGTATTTT	CASSPAGGIDTQYF
.	.	TRBV4-1	TRBJ1-1	TGCGCCAGCAGCCAAGCGGAAACAGTTCCACAGTATGAAGCTTTCTTT	CASSQAETVPQYEAFF
.	.	TRBV7-3	TRBJ1-2	TGTGCCAGCAGCTTAAACCGCAGGGAAGCTTTGACCTTC	CASSLNRREALTF
.	.	TRBV11-2	TRBJ1-1	TGTGCCAGCAGCCCAGGACAGAGCATGAACACTGAAGCTTTCTTT	CASSPGQSMNTEAFF
.	.	TRBV29-1	TRBJ2-7	TGCAGCGTTGAATCCGGGTACGAGCAGTACTTC	CSVESGYEQYF
few	TRBD1	TRBV18	TRBJ1-2	TGTGCCAGCTCACCCGTCCCGGGACAGGGAAACTATGGCTACACCTTC	CASSPVPGQGNYGYTF
.	TRBD2	TRBV19	TRBJ2-3	TGTGCCAGTAGTACCACCGGGACTAGTGGAGATACGCAGTATTTT	CASSTTGTSGDTQYF
.	.	TRBV7-2	TRBJ1-2	TGTGCCAGCAGCTTAAACCCCGGCCGGGCAGGGCGAGGCTACACCTTC	CASSLNPGRAGRGYTF
.	TRBD1	TRBV19	TRBJ1-4	TGTGCCAGTAGAACGAGGGACAGGGGGCGTGAAAAACTGTTTTTT	CASRTRDRGREKLFF
.	TRBD1	TRBV6-1	TRBJ1-4	TGTGCCAGCAGTGATGGAGGACAGGGTCATGAAAAACTGTTTTTT	CASSDGGQGHEKLFF
.	TRBD2	TRBV5-4	TRBJ2-5	TGTGCCAGCAGCTCTGGACTAGCGGGGAGTCAAGAGACCCAGTACTTC	CASSSGLAGSQETQYF
.	TRBD2	TRBV6-1	TRBJ2-1	TGTGCCAGCAGTGTGAATCCGGGGGGTTCCTACAATGAGCAGTTCTTC	CASSVNPGGSYNEQFF
once	.	TRBV7-8	TRBJ2-2	TGTGCCAGCAGCGAAGGCGGCTGGACCGGGGAGCTGTTTTTT	CASSEGGWTGELFF
.	.	TRBV2	TRBJ1-2	TGTGCCAGCAGTGACAGGGAGGCCTATGGCTACACCTTC	CASSDREAYGYTF
.	.	TRBV5-6	TRBJ2-7	TGTGCCAGCAGCCAGGGAGGCAATACCTACGAGCAGTACTTC	CASSQGGNTYEQYF
.	TRBD1	TRBV4-1	TRBJ1-2	TGCGCCAGCAGCCGGGGACAGACTAACTATGGCTACACCTTC	CASSRGQTNYGYTF
.	TRBD2	TRBV3-1/TRBV3-2	TRBJ2-1	TGTGCCAGCAGCTCCAGCGGGAGGGCTTACAATGAGCAGTTCTTC	CASSSSGRAYNEQFF
.	.	TRBV5-1	TRBJ1-1	TGCGCCAGCAGCTCCGGACAGCCGAACACTGAAGCTTTCTTT	CASSSGQPNTEAFF